The rows below give T cell receptor beta chains drawn from one sample of a study of blood T cells in healthy people across ages. TCRdb reprocessed the 5' RACE reads via MiXCR and lists one record per CDR3 protein. The table includes hundreds of thousands of distinct CDR3 sequences, 20% to 30% detected once. A further study also used this sample, focusing on T cells of mothers and their children.

Sample: blood. The receptors come from a boy between 10 and 17 years old in good health. Each CDR3 is given with its conserved first and last residue. The order of the fields is clone size, CDR3 length, V gene, D gene, J gene, CDR3 protein, CDR3 DNA. The D gene is left open where the match is weak. Only part of the rows carry a size: once, few, many, or a class if the clone is expanded.

many,14,TRBV14,TRBD1,TRBJ1-4,CASSRGQGGEKLFF,TGTGCCAGCAGCCGGGGACAGGGAGGCGAAAAACTGTTTTTT
few,15,TRBV27,-,TRBJ2-7,CASSLVQGRTYEQYF,TGTGCCAGCAGTTTGGTTCAGGGAAGGACCTACGAGCAGTACTTC
many,11,TRBV10-3,-,TRBJ2-1,CATRSYNEQFF,TGTGCCACGCGTTCCTACAATGAGCAGTTCTTC
-,16,TRBV4-2,-,TRBJ2-4,CASSQGVGDAKNIQYF,TGTGCCAGCAGCCAAGGGGTGGGGGACGCCAAAAACATTCAGTACTTC
-,14,TRBV12-3/TRBV12-4,TRBD2,TRBJ2-5,CASREGLKLETQYF,TGTGCCAGCAGGGAGGGACTAAAGTTAGAGACCCAGTACTTC
-,13,TRBV7-9,-,TRBJ2-7,CASSLSTADEQYF,TGTGCCAGCAGCTTATCAACAGCCGACGAGCAGTACTTC
few,12,TRBV29-1,-,TRBJ2-7,CSVEDWDYEQYF,TGCAGCGTTGAAGATTGGGACTACGAGCAGTACTTC
-,13,TRBV2,-,TRBJ2-3,CASSGLGTDTQYF,TGTGCCAGCAGCGGGTTAGGCACAGATACGCAGTATTTT
-,14,TRBV29-1,-,TRBJ1-1,CSVENAREYTEAFF,TGCAGCGTTGAAAATGCCAGGGAATACACTGAAGCTTTCTTT
few,14,TRBV24-1,-,TRBJ2-2,CATSEWDTAGELLF,TGTGCCACCAGTGAGTGGGATACCGCCGGGGAGCTGCTTTTT
-,14,TRBV4-1,-,TRBJ2-7,CASSQERNGYEQYF,TGCGCCAGCAGCCAAGAGAGGAACGGCTACGAGCAGTACTTC
few,12,TRBV12-3/TRBV12-4,TRBD1,TRBJ2-7,CASRTQGYMQYF,TGTGCCAGCAGGACACAGGGGTATATGCAGTACTTC
few,16,TRBV7-2,TRBD1,TRBJ2-4,CASSVTGGKNNNIQYF,TGTGCCAGCAGCGTGACAGGGGGAAAGAACAACAACATTCAGTACTTC
few,13,TRBV7-2,-,TRBJ2-1,CASSLYWGNEQFF,TGTGCCAGCAGCTTATATTGGGGCAATGAGCAGTTCTTC
few,14,TRBV3-1,TRBD2,TRBJ2-7,CASNPSGRRYEQYF,TGTGCCAGCAACCCTAGCGGGAGACGGTACGAGCAGTACTTC
few,12,TRBV20-1,TRBD2,TRBJ2-1,CSARGLAELQFF,TGCAGTGCTAGAGGGCTAGCGGAATTACAGTTCTTC
few,14,TRBV9,TRBD2,TRBJ2-3,CASSVVAGGDTQYF,TGTGCCAGCAGCGTCGTAGCGGGAGGGGATACGCAGTATTTT
few,14,TRBV7-9,TRBD1,TRBJ1-4,CASSSKDRDEKLFF,TGTGCCAGCAGCTCAAAGGACAGGGATGAAAAACTGTTTTTT
few,14,TRBV7-9,-,TRBJ2-5,CASSPRQAGETQYF,TGTGCCAGCAGCCCCAGACAGGCGGGCGAGACCCAGTACTTC
few,16,TRBV11-2,-,TRBJ1-5,CASSLVQGWGNQPQHF,TGTGCCAGCAGCTTAGTGCAGGGATGGGGCAATCAGCCCCAGCATTTT
many,14,TRBV5-1,-,TRBJ2-2,CASSGAPNTGELFF,TGCGCCAGCAGCGGGGCTCCGAACACCGGGGAGCTGTTTTTT
-,13,TRBV4-1,-,TRBJ2-3,CASSPKETDTQYF,TGCGCCAGCAGCCCCAAGGAGACAGATACGCAGTATTTT
few,13,TRBV7-9,-,TRBJ1-4,CASTGWGNEKLFF,TGTGCCAGCACCGGGTGGGGAAATGAAAAACTGTTTTTT
few,13,TRBV10-2,-,TRBJ1-6,CASSEHSNSPLHF,TGCGCCAGCAGTGAGCACAGTAACTCACCCCTCCACTTT
few,11,TRBV29-1,-,TRBJ1-1,CSVGGGPEAFF,TGCAGCGTTGGTGGAGGCCCTGAAGCTTTCTTT
few,13,TRBV20-1,-,TRBJ2-3,CSAMVQGPDTQYF,TGCAGTGCTATGGTCCAGGGCCCAGATACGCAGTATTTT
-,16,TRBV11-2,-,TRBJ2-1,CASSLVEQGLAHERFF,TGTGCCAGCAGCTTAGTTGAACAGGGTTTAGCACATGAGCGGTTCTTC
many,12,TRBV3-1,-,TRBJ2-1,CASSPPNNEQFF,TGTGCCAGCAGCCCCCCGAACAATGAGCAGTTCTTC
-,14,TRBV29-1,TRBD2,TRBJ2-1,CSVGREGSYNEQFF,TGCAGCGTCGGGCGGGAGGGATCCTACAATGAGCAGTTCTTC
-,19,TRBV25-1,-,TRBJ2-6,CASSDPGAGHTSGANVLTF,TGTGCCAGCAGTGATCCTGGGGCAGGACACACTTCTGGGGCCAACGTCCTGACTTTC
-,15,TRBV25-1,-,TRBJ2-3,CASSEFGVASDTQYF,TGTGCCAGCAGTGAATTCGGGGTAGCATCAGATACGCAGTATTTT
few,15,TRBV11-1,-,TRBJ2-7,CASSPRGAGAFEQYF,TGTGCCAGCAGCCCGCGTGGGGCGGGGGCTTTCGAGCAGTACTTC
-,14,TRBV7-9,-,TRBJ2-1,CASSLYDSYNEQFF,TGTGCCAGCAGCTTATACGACTCCTACAATGAGCAGTTCTTC